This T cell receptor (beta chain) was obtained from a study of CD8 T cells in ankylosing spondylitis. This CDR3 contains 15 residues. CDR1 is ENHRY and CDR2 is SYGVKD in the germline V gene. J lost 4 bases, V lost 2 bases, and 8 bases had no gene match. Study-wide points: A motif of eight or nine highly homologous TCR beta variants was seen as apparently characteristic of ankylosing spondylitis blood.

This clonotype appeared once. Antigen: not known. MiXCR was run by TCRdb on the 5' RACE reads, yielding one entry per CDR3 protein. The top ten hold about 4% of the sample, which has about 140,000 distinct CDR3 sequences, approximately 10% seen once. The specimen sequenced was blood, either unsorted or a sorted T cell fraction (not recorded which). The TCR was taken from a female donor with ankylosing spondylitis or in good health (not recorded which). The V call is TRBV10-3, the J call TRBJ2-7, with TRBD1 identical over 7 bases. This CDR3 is CAISERGTDGYEQYF. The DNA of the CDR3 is TGTGCCATCAGTGAGAGGGGGACAGACGGTTACGAGCAGTACTTC.